Listed below are T cell receptor beta chains from one sample, sequenced in a study of blood T cell repertoires in COVID-19. Method: immunoSEQ multiplex PCR; TCRdb's copy keeps in-frame clones and lacks some. The table includes about 140,000 clones, 70% to 80% detected once. Sequencing was carried out using peripheral blood. All receptors derive from a woman older than 75 with active or convalescent COVID-19. Each CDR3 is given with its conserved first and last residue. The order of the fields is CDR3 DNA, CDR3 protein, clone size, V gene, D gene, J gene. D genes are given only for firm matches. Not all rows give a size; the values are once, few, many and, for expanded clones, a class.

CDR3 DNA: TGCGCCAGCAGCCTTGAGGCGACAGACTATGGCTACACCTTC
CDR3 protein: CASSLEATDYGYTF
clone size: few
V gene: TRBV5-1
D gene: .
J gene: TRBJ1-2

CDR3 DNA: TGTGCCACCAGCAATCGCAGAAACTATGGCTACACCTTC
CDR3 protein: CATSNRRNYGYTF
clone size: .
V gene: TRBV15
D gene: .
J gene: TRBJ1-2

CDR3 DNA: TGTGCCAGCAGTGACGGACAGGGGCGCGAGCAGTACTTC
CDR3 protein: CASSDGQGREQYF
clone size: .
V gene: TRBV12-3/TRBV12-4
D gene: TRBD1
J gene: TRBJ2-7

CDR3 DNA: TGTGCCACCAGCAGAGAGGGACAGATTAATTCACCCCTCCACTTT
CDR3 protein: CATSREGQINSPLHF
clone size: .
V gene: TRBV15
D gene: TRBD1
J gene: TRBJ1-6

CDR3 DNA: TGTGCCAGCAGTGTCAGCCAGGGAAATTCACCCCTCCACTTT
CDR3 protein: CASSVSQGNSPLHF
clone size: .
V gene: TRBV2
D gene: .
J gene: TRBJ1-6

CDR3 DNA: TGTGCCAGCAGTGAAAGGGACAGTAGGTCTGAAGCTTTCTTT
CDR3 protein: CASSERDSRSEAFF
clone size: .
V gene: TRBV6-1
D gene: TRBD1
J gene: TRBJ1-1

CDR3 DNA: TGTGCCAGTACCACAGGGGGCCCCTATAATTCACCCCTCCACTTT
CDR3 protein: CASTTGGPYNSPLHF
clone size: .
V gene: TRBV19
D gene: TRBD1
J gene: TRBJ1-6

CDR3 DNA: TGTGCCACCAAGGGACAGGGGGCTGCAGCTTTCTTT
CDR3 protein: CATKGQGAAAFF
clone size: .
V gene: TRBV28
D gene: TRBD1
J gene: TRBJ1-1

CDR3 DNA: TGTGCCAGCAGCTTGGCCCGTAGCGGGGGGTACGGAGAGACCCAGTACTTC
CDR3 protein: CASSLARSGGYGETQYF
clone size: .
V gene: TRBV5-4
D gene: TRBD2
J gene: TRBJ2-5

CDR3 DNA: TGTGCCAGCAGCTTAGAGGCGGCCCGCACAGATACGCAGTATTTT
CDR3 protein: CASSLEAARTDTQYF
clone size: few
V gene: TRBV7-2
D gene: .
J gene: TRBJ2-3

CDR3 DNA: TGTGCGACCCATCACGGGAGCTCCTATAATTCACCCCTCCACTTT
CDR3 protein: CATHHGSSYNSPLHF
clone size: .
V gene: TRBV28
D gene: .
J gene: TRBJ1-6

CDR3 DNA: TGCGCCAGCAGCTTGGCTGCTGGCCGCTCCTACGAGCAGTACTTC
CDR3 protein: CASSLAAGRSYEQYF
clone size: .
V gene: TRBV5-1
D gene: .
J gene: TRBJ2-7

CDR3 DNA: TGTGCCAGCAGAAGAGTGGCGGGGGGGGGCACAGATACGCAGTATTTT
CDR3 protein: CASRRVAGGGTDTQYF
clone size: .
V gene: TRBV27
D gene: TRBD2
J gene: TRBJ2-3

CDR3 DNA: TGTGCCAGCAGCTTAACTACAGGGACAGGCAATCAGCCCCAGCATTTT
CDR3 protein: CASSLTTGTGNQPQHF
clone size: .
V gene: TRBV7-8
D gene: TRBD1
J gene: TRBJ1-5

CDR3 DNA: TGTGCCAGTAGTGTCGGACAGAGCCTCTACGAGCAGTACTTC
CDR3 protein: CASSVGQSLYEQYF
clone size: .
V gene: TRBV19
D gene: .
J gene: TRBJ2-7

CDR3 DNA: TGTGCCAGCAGCTCATCAGGGGTCCAAGAGACCCAGTACTTC
CDR3 protein: CASSSSGVQETQYF
clone size: .
V gene: TRBV5-5
D gene: .
J gene: TRBJ2-5

CDR3 DNA: TGTGCCAGCAGCGCAAGCGGACAGGGAATGAACACTGAAGCTTTCTTT
CDR3 protein: CASSASGQGMNTEAFF
clone size: .
V gene: TRBV7-8
D gene: TRBD1
J gene: TRBJ1-1

CDR3 DNA: TGTGCCAGCAGCTCAGACCAACAGGGGAGCAATCAGCCCCAGCATTTT
CDR3 protein: CASSSDQQGSNQPQHF
clone size: .
V gene: TRBV5-5
D gene: TRBD1
J gene: TRBJ1-5

CDR3 DNA: TGCGCCAGCAGCCAAGTAGGACTAGCGGGGGGGCGAGGCTCCTACAATGAGCAGTTCTTC
CDR3 protein: CASSQVGLAGGRGSYNEQFF
clone size: .
V gene: TRBV4-1
D gene: TRBD2
J gene: TRBJ2-1

CDR3 DNA: TGTGCCAGCAGTTTCCGCCCCTCGGTAGCCCAAAACATTCAGTACTTC
CDR3 protein: CASSFRPSVAQNIQYF
clone size: once
V gene: TRBV28
D gene: .
J gene: TRBJ2-4

CDR3 DNA: TGTGCCACCTCAATCAACGCGCGGGGGGAAGCTTTCTTT
CDR3 protein: CATSINARGEAFF
clone size: .
V gene: TRBV19
D gene: .
J gene: TRBJ1-1

CDR3 DNA: TGCGCCAGCAGCCGGTACCAAGAGACCCAGTACTTC
CDR3 protein: CASSRYQETQYF
clone size: .
V gene: TRBV5-1
D gene: .
J gene: TRBJ2-5

CDR3 DNA: TGTGCCAGCAGATCGGGACTAGCGGGGGAATCCTACAATGAGCAGTTCTTC
CDR3 protein: CASRSGLAGESYNEQFF
clone size: .
V gene: TRBV5-4
D gene: TRBD2
J gene: TRBJ2-1

CDR3 DNA: TGTGCCAGCAGCTTAATTTCAGGGCTAAATGCAGATACGCAGTATTTT
CDR3 protein: CASSLISGLNADTQYF
clone size: .
V gene: TRBV7-3
D gene: .
J gene: TRBJ2-3

CDR3 DNA: TGTGCCAGCAGCATAGTTCCGTACGAGCAGTACTTC
CDR3 protein: CASSIVPYEQYF
clone size: .
V gene: TRBV6-6
D gene: .
J gene: TRBJ2-7

CDR3 DNA: TGTGCCAGCAGTATAGGACAGGGGAAAAGTACAGTCTACACCTTC
CDR3 protein: CASSIGQGKSTVYTF
clone size: once
V gene: TRBV2
D gene: TRBD1
J gene: TRBJ1-2

CDR3 DNA: TGCGCCAGCAGCTTGAGCGATCACTATGGCTACACCTTC
CDR3 protein: CASSLSDHYGYTF
clone size: few
V gene: TRBV5-1
D gene: .
J gene: TRBJ1-2

CDR3 DNA: TGTGCCAGCAGTTACTCCGGAGGGAAAGAGACCCAGTACTTC
CDR3 protein: CASSYSGGKETQYF
clone size: .
V gene: TRBV6-6
D gene: .
J gene: TRBJ2-5

CDR3 DNA: TGTGCCATCAGCCCAGGGGCAGATACGCAGTATTTT
CDR3 protein: CAISPGADTQYF
clone size: .
V gene: TRBV10-3
D gene: .
J gene: TRBJ2-3

CDR3 DNA: TGTGCCAGCCCGAGGGAGGGGAGCAGTCGGTCCTACGAGCAGTACTTC
CDR3 protein: CASPREGSSRSYEQYF
clone size: .
V gene: TRBV21-1
D gene: .
J gene: TRBJ2-7

CDR3 DNA: TGTGCCAGTAGACCGGACAATAATTCACCCCTCCACTTT
CDR3 protein: CASRPDNNSPLHF
clone size: .
V gene: TRBV19
D gene: .
J gene: TRBJ1-6

CDR3 DNA: TGTGCCAGCAGTTCCCTCCGACAGGGAAGCTCCTACGAGCAGTACTTC
CDR3 protein: CASSSLRQGSSYEQYF
clone size: .
V gene: TRBV27
D gene: TRBD1
J gene: TRBJ2-7

CDR3 DNA: TGTGCCAGCAGCCCCCAAGGGGTGGAGACCCAGTACTTC
CDR3 protein: CASSPQGVETQYF
clone size: .
V gene: TRBV11-3
D gene: .
J gene: TRBJ2-5

CDR3 DNA: TGTGCCAGCAGTTATGGGCATATCGGCGGCTACACCTTC
CDR3 protein: CASSYGHIGGYTF
clone size: .
V gene: TRBV6-5
D gene: .
J gene: TRBJ1-2

CDR3 DNA: TGTGCCAGCAGCTTTCAGCGGGGGAAAGGGGAGAATGAGCAGTTCTTC
CDR3 protein: CASSFQRGKGENEQFF
clone size: .
V gene: TRBV7-2
D gene: TRBD2
J gene: TRBJ2-1

CDR3 DNA: TGTGCCAGCAGCTTAGCCGGGGCTAATGAAAAACTGTTTTTT
CDR3 protein: CASSLAGANEKLFF
clone size: .
V gene: TRBV7-2
D gene: .
J gene: TRBJ1-4

CDR3 DNA: TGTGCCAGCAGTAACCGACAGGGGGGGCGCGAGCAGTACTTC
CDR3 protein: CASSNRQGGREQYF
clone size: .
V gene: TRBV6-6
D gene: TRBD1
J gene: TRBJ2-7

CDR3 DNA: TGTGCCAGCAGCAGAGAGAGACAGGGGGCAGCGGGCTACACCTTC
CDR3 protein: CASSRERQGAAGYTF
clone size: .
V gene: TRBV7-2
D gene: TRBD1
J gene: TRBJ1-2

CDR3 DNA: TGTGCCAGCAGTTTATCTCGTAGGACAGGAGAGGATGGCTACACCTTC
CDR3 protein: CASSLSRRTGEDGYTF
clone size: .
V gene: TRBV27
D gene: TRBD1
J gene: TRBJ1-2

CDR3 DNA: TGTGCCAGCAGTAAAGTGTACACGGATACGCAGTATTTT
CDR3 protein: CASSKVYTDTQYF
clone size: .
V gene: TRBV7-2
D gene: .
J gene: TRBJ2-3

CDR3 DNA: TGTGCCAGTAACAGCCTCTATAGCAATCAGCCCCAGCATTTT
CDR3 protein: CASNSLYSNQPQHF
clone size: .
V gene: TRBV28
D gene: .
J gene: TRBJ1-5

CDR3 DNA: TGTGCCAGTAGTGCCAGACTAGCGGGGGGGCTGAACACCGGGGAGCTGTTTTTT
CDR3 protein: CASSARLAGGLNTGELFF
clone size: .
V gene: TRBV19
D gene: TRBD2
J gene: TRBJ2-2

CDR3 DNA: TGTGCCAGAAGCAAGGGGACAGGGGGCTACAATGAGCAGTTCTTC
CDR3 protein: CARSKGTGGYNEQFF
clone size: .
V gene: TRBV5-3
D gene: TRBD1
J gene: TRBJ2-1

CDR3 DNA: TGTGCCAGCAGCTCCCACGCAGGGTCAGGTTCACCCCTCCACTTT
CDR3 protein: CASSSHAGSGSPLHF
clone size: .
V gene: TRBV9
D gene: .
J gene: TRBJ1-6

CDR3 DNA: TGTGCCAGCCTCCCGAGACAGGGGAGTGGCTACACCTTC
CDR3 protein: CASLPRQGSGYTF
clone size: .
V gene: TRBV6-5
D gene: TRBD1
J gene: TRBJ1-2

CDR3 DNA: TGTGCCAGCAGCCAATCGGGCATACAGCCCCAGCATTTT
CDR3 protein: CASSQSGIQPQHF
clone size: .
V gene: TRBV16
D gene: .
J gene: TRBJ1-5

CDR3 DNA: TGTGCCAGCTCACCACGTGGGACAGGGGTATCTGGGGCCAACGTCCTGACTTTC
CDR3 protein: CASSPRGTGVSGANVLTF
clone size: .
V gene: TRBV18
D gene: TRBD1
J gene: TRBJ2-6

CDR3 DNA: TGTGCCAGCAGTTCATGGGGGGGCCAAGAGACCCAGTACTTC
CDR3 protein: CASSSWGGQETQYF
clone size: .
V gene: TRBV27
D gene: TRBD2
J gene: TRBJ2-5

CDR3 DNA: TGTGCTAGCAGCTTAGCTGCAGGGCTTACCCAAGAGACCCAGTACTTC
CDR3 protein: CASSLAAGLTQETQYF
clone size: .
V gene: TRBV7-7
D gene: .
J gene: TRBJ2-5